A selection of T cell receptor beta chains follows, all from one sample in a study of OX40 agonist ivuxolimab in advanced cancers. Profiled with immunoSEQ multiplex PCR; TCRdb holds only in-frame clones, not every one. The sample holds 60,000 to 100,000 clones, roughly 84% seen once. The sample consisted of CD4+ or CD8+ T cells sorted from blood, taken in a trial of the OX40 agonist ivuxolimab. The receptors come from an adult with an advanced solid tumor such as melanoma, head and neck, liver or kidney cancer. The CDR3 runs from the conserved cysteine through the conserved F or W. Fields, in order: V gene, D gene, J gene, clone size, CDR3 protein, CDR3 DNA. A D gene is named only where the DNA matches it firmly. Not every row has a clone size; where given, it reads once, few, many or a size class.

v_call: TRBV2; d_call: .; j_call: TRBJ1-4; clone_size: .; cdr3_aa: CASRRQDEKLFF; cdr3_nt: TGTGCCAGCAGGCGACAGGATGAAAAACTGTTTTTT
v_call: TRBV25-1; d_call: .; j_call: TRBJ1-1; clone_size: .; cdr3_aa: CASSDVGRGDTEAFF; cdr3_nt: TGTGCCAGCAGTGACGTGGGTCGGGGAGACACTGAAGCTTTCTTT
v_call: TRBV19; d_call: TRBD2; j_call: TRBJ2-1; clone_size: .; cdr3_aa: CASSISLAGRNEQFF; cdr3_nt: TGTGCCAGTAGTATATCCCTAGCGGGACGAAATGAGCAGTTCTTC
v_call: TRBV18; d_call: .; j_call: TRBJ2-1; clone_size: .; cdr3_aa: CASSPPIGSSYNEQFF; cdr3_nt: TGTGCCAGCTCACCACCGATTGGAAGCTCCTACAATGAGCAGTTCTTC
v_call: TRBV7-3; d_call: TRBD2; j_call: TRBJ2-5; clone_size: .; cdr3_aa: CASSSSGTSGRCGETQYF; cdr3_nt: TGTGCCAGCAGCTCGTCCGGGACTAGCGGGAGATGTGGAGAGACCCAGTACTTC
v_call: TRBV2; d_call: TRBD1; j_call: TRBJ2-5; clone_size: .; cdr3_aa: CASSRDRGRTETQYF; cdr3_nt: TGTGCCAGCAGTCGGGACAGGGGGCGCACAGAGACCCAGTACTTC
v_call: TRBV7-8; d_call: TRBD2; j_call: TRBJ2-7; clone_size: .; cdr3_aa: CASSRIRGTSGSYEQYF; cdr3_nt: TGTGCCAGCAGCCGGATTCGGGGGACTAGCGGATCCTACGAGCAGTACTTC
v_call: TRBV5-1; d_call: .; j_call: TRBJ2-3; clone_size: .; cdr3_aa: CASSAWGGSTDTQYF; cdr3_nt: TGCGCCAGCAGCGCGTGGGGTGGAAGCACAGATACGCAGTATTTT
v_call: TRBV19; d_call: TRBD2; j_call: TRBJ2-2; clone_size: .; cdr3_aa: CASSILVSLLAGLSGTGELFF; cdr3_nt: TGTGCCAGTAGTATTCTCGTATCTCTGCTAGCGGGATTATCGGGAACCGGGGAGCTGTTTTTT
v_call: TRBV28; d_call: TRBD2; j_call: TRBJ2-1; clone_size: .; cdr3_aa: CASTKLAVNEQFF; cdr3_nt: TGTGCCAGCACCAAACTAGCGGTCAATGAGCAGTTCTTC
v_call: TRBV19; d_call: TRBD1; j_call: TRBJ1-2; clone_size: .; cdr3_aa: CASRTGDHGYTF; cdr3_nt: TGTGCCAGTAGAACAGGGGACCATGGCTACACCTTC
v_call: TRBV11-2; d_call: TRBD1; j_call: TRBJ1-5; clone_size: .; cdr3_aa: CASSVDRDQPQHF; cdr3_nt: TGTGCCAGCAGCGTGGACAGGGATCAGCCCCAGCATTTT
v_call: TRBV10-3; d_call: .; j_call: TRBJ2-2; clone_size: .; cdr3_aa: CAISEPETGELFF; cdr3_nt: TGTGCCATCAGTGAGCCCGAGACCGGGGAGCTGTTTTTT
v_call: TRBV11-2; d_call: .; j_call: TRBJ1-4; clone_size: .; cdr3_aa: CASRWGTETEKLFF; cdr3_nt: TGTGCCAGCAGATGGGGTACAGAGACCGAAAAACTGTTTTTT
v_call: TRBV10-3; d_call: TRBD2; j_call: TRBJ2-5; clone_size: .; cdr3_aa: CAISVVRLAGEETQYF; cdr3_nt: TGTGCCATCAGTGTCGTCCGGTTAGCGGGAGAAGAGACCCAGTACTTC
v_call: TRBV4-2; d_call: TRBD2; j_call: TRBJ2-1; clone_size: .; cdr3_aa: CASSQGLADYNEQFF; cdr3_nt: TGTGCCAGCAGCCAGGGACTAGCGGACTACAATGAGCAGTTCTTC
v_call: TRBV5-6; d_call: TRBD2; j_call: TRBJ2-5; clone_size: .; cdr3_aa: CASSLTSGPRRETQYF; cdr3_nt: TGTGCCAGCAGCCTCACTAGCGGTCCCCGCCGGGAGACCCAGTACTTC
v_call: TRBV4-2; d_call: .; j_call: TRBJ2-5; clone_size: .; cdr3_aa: CASSQDSSSSETQYF; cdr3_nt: TGTGCCAGCAGCCAAGATTCGAGCAGTTCGGAGACCCAGTACTTC
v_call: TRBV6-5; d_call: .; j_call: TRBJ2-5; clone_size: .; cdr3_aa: CASSRGAGYQETQYF; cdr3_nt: TGTGCCAGCAGCCGAGGGGCGGGATACCAAGAGACCCAGTACTTC
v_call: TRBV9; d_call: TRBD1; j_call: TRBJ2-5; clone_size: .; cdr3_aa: CASSVGQGRETQYF; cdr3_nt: TGTGCCAGCAGCGTAGGACAGGGAAGAGAGACCCAGTACTTC
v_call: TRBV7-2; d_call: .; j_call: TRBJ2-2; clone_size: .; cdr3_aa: CASSDRGRQLFF; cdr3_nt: TGTGCCAGCAGCGACAGAGGTCGTCAGCTGTTTTTT
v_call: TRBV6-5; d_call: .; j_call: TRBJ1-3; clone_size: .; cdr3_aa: CASSTTGNTIYF; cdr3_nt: TGTGCCAGCAGTACTACTGGAAACACCATATATTTT
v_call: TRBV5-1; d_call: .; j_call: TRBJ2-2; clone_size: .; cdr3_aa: CASSLGDRTNTGELFF; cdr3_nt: TGCGCCAGCAGCTTGGGCGACAGAACGAACACCGGGGAGCTGTTTTTT
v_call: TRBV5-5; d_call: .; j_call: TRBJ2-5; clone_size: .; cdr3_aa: CASSLAPGYQETQYF; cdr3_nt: TGTGCCAGCAGCTTGGCGCCGGGATACCAAGAGACCCAGTACTTC
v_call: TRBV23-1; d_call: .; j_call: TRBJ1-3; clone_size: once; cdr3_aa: CASSQRGLFATIYF; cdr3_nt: TGCGCCAGCAGTCAGCGGGGGCTTTTCGCCACCATATATTTT